The 19 T cell receptor beta chains below were found in one sample sequenced in a study of siplizumab effects on memory and regulatory T cells. TCRdb keeps only in-frame clones here, not all; method: immunoSEQ multiplex PCR. The table includes tens of thousands of clones, 90% to 95% detected once. The source material was CD8+ T cells sorted from blood. The source of these receptors is a human donor in good health.

V usage is TRBV14 and J usage is TRBJ1-2, with 8 bases identical to TRBD1. From germline, CDR1 is SGHDN and CDR2 FVKESK. Trimming removed 0 bases from V and 5 bases from J; junction bases left unmatched: 8. The CDR3 sequence is 16 residues long. The CDR3 nucleotides read TGTGCCAGCAGCCAAGATTGGACAGGGCATAAGTATGGCTACACCTTC. The encoded protein is CASSQDWTGHKYGYTF.

This sequence joins TRBV19 and TRBJ2-1; TRBD2 matches at 7 bases. CDR3 size: 13 residues. Germline CDR1 reads LNHDA; CDR2 reads SQIVND (reference sequence). Germline trimming cut 5 bases from V and 4 bases from J; bases unmatched to any gene: 2. DNA of the CDR3: TGTGCCAGTAGTCGGGGAGGGTACAATGAGCAGTTCTTC. This sequence encodes CASSRGGYNEQFF.

The rearrangement links TRBV4-1 to TRBJ1-2; D unclear. Germline lookup yields CDR1 MGHRA and CDR2 YSYEKL. V was trimmed by 0 bases and J by 0 bases, leaving 11 bases between them. This CDR3 has 16 amino acids. The CDR3 sequence is CASSQDRTATNYGYTF. The CDR3 DNA follows: TGCGCCAGCAGCCAAGATCGGACTGCAACTAACTATGGCTACACCTTC.

A note on this clone: Different DNA sequences within this sample yield the same CDR3. The chain uses TRBV11-3 and TRBJ2-7, with a possible D match to TRBD2 (6 bases). The CDR3 is 15 residues long. Deletions cut 3 bases from V and 5 bases from J, with 17 bases between. Germline V gene lookup returns CDR1 SGHNT and CDR2 YENEEA. The CDR3 protein is CASSLAWRANDEQYF. As DNA, the CDR3 is TGTGCCAGCAGCTTGGCTTGGAGGGCCAATGACGAGCAGTACTTC.

This clone was counted a single time. Different DNA sequences within this sample yield the same CDR3. This rearrangement joins TRBV19 to TRBJ1-1; D remains unclear. V shed 3 bases and J shed 1 base, with 6 bases lying between them. The germline gives CDR1 LNHDA, CDR2 SQIVND (reference sequence). The CDR3 has 13 residues. Written as DNA, the CDR3 is TGTGCCAGTAGTATTTCTTGGAACACTGAAGCTTTCTTT. It yields the protein CASSISWNTEAFF.

This chain connects TRBV27 to TRBJ2-1; 8 nucleotides line up with TRBD2. The CDR3 consists of 17 residues. With V trimmed by 5 bases and J by 0 bases, 9 bases remained unmatched. In germline, CDR1 is MNHEY, CDR2 SMNVEV (reference sequence). CDR3 loop: CASSPGTSKGSYNEQFF. In DNA, the CDR3 is TGTGCCAGCAGTCCAGGGACTAGTAAAGGCTCCTACAATGAGCAGTTCTTC.

This clone came up once. The chain has TRBV27 and TRBJ1-1; D might be TRBD1 (5 bases). Germline CDR1 and CDR2: MNHEY and SMNVEV (reference sequence). The V end was cut by 4 bases, the J end by 1 base, with 10 bases between. CDR3 length: 14 residues. Written as DNA, the CDR3 is TGTGCCAGCAGTTGGGGGGGTAGGAACACTGAAGCTTTCTTT. It translates to CASSWGGRNTEAFF.

V gene TRBV6-5 combines with J gene TRBJ2-1; TRBD2 is a possible D gene (6 bases). CDR3 length: 14 amino acids. V lost 0 bases and J lost 6, with 9 bases in between. Germline-derived CDR1 and CDR2 are MNHEY and SVGAGI. This chain's CDR3 is CASSYSSAGNEQFF. The CDR3 nucleotides are TGTGCCAGCAGTTACTCATCAGCGGGCAATGAGCAGTTCTTC.

This chain links TRBV7-8 with TRBJ1-5, with D unclear. This CDR3 has 13 amino acids. The ends were cut back, 5 bases at V and 7 bases at J, with 12 bases in the middle. Germline CDR1 reads SGHVS; CDR2 reads FQNEAQ. CDR3 region: CASSVGQAQPQHF. CDR3 in DNA: TGTGCCAGCAGCGTCGGGCAGGCACAGCCCCAGCATTTT.

V is TRBV30 and J is TRBJ2-2; D might be TRBD2 (6 bases). With 3 bases removed from V and 3 bases from J, the gap between germline ends came to 11 bases. Germline V gene lookup returns CDR1 GTSNPN and CDR2 SVGIG (reference sequence). The CDR3 is 14 amino acids. The DNA of the CDR3 is TGTGCCTGGAGGGTGGGGGACTACACCGGGGAGCTGTTTTTT. The encoded protein is CAWRVGDYTGELFF.

Regarding this clone: One end of the junction fails to match germline, which may point to a read error. V and J are TRBV5-1 and TRBJ2-7, with D possibly TRBD1 on 5 matching bases. Per germline, CDR1 SGHRS and CDR2 YFSETQ. This CDR3 is 12 amino acids long. CDR3 region: CASSFEEPLGAF. The CDR3 coding sequence is TGCGCCAGCAGCTTTGAGGAACCCCTTGGGGCCTTC.

This sequence joins TRBV15 and TRBJ2-3; D is possibly TRBD1 or TRBD2 (5 bases each). V lost 6 bases, J lost 2 bases, and 15 bases lay in between. Germline V CDR1 and CDR2: LNHNV, YYDKDF (reference sequence). This CDR3 spans 15 amino acids. CDR3 amino acids: CATRYGASLTDTQYF. CDR3 DNA: TGTGCCACCAGGTACGGGGCTAGCCTCACAGATACGCAGTATTTT.

The chain is built from TRBV5-1 and TRBJ2-7; D gene ambiguous. CDR3 length equals 13 residues. V was pared by 3 bases and J by 1 base, with 8 bases between. Germline CDR1 is SGHRS and CDR2 is YFSETQ. The CDR3 DNA reads TGCGCCAGCAGCTGGACGTCTTCCTACGAGCAGTACTTC. Encoded protein: CASSWTSSYEQYF.

V usage is TRBV27 and J usage is TRBJ2-7, with a tentative D call TRBD2 (6 bases). CDR3 size: 15 residues. The germline V and J ends were trimmed by 5 bases and 6 bases, with 20 bases remaining between them. Germline assignment: CDR1 MNHEY and CDR2 SMNVEV (reference sequence). CDR3 coding DNA: TGTGCCAGCAGTCCCTCCGCGGGGTCTCCATCCGAGCAGTACTTC. Translation gives CASSPSAGSPSEQYF.

The chain employs TRBV7-9 and TRBJ2-1, with D unclear. The CDR3 has 13 amino acids. Trimming took off 3 bases at V and 7 bases at J, with 10 bases between the two ends. Germline CDR1 is SEHNR and CDR2 is FQNEAQ (reference sequence). The CDR3 is CASSFENWNEQFF. The CDR3 DNA sequence: TGTGCCAGCAGCTTCGAAAACTGGAATGAGCAGTTCTTC. Full variable domain (remainder filled in from reference TRBV7-9 and TRBJ2-1): DTGVSQNPRHKITKRGQNVTFRCDPISEHNRLYWYRQTLGQGPEFLTYFQNEAQLEKSRLLSDRFSAERPKGSFSTLEIQRTEQGDSAMYLCASSFENWNEQFFGPGTRLTVL.

The chain joins TRBV6-5 to TRBJ1-6; the D is unclear. This CDR3 has 12 amino acids. Germline V gene lookup returns CDR1 MNHEY and CDR2 SVGAGI. V lost 0 bases and J lost 13, with 7 bases in between. The DNA for the CDR3 is TGTGCCAGCAGTTACTCGCCTTCGCCCCTCCACTTT. Its translation is CASSYSPSPLHF.

V gene TRBV27 combines with J gene TRBJ2-1; D may be TRBD1 (5 bases). With 8 bases removed from V and 0 bases from J, the gap between germline ends came to 14 bases. CDR1 is MNHEY, CDR2 SMNVEV, per germline (reference sequence). The CDR3 contains 15 residues. In DNA form, the CDR3 reads TGTGCCAGCGGGGCTCTTGAAAGCTCCTACAATGAGCAGTTCTTC. Amino acids: CASGALESSYNEQFF.

This sequence joins TRBV7-9 and TRBJ2-1; D is ambiguous. V shed 1 base and J shed 6 bases, with 7 bases lying between them. Germline CDR1 is SEHNR and CDR2 is FQNEAQ (reference sequence). The CDR3 is 13 residues long. The CDR3: CASSLGEPNEQFF. The CDR3 DNA follows: TGTGCCAGCAGCTTAGGAGAACCCAATGAGCAGTTCTTC.

The chain recombines TRBV7-2 with TRBJ2-1, with 7 nucleotides matching TRBD1. From germline, CDR1 is SGHTA and CDR2 FQGNSA. The CDR3 runs to 15 residues. V shed 1 base and J 3 bases; nucleotides not matched to a gene: 3. The CDR3 reads CASSLGTGNYNEQFF. CDR3 sequence (DNA): TGTGCCAGCAGCTTAGGGACAGGAAACTACAATGAGCAGTTCTTC.